The sequence of this T cell receptor (beta chain) was determined in a study of cytomegalovirus exposure and HLA in healthy donors. General study results and limits: Further analysis, carried out later, found HLA-associated TCR beta chains more clonally expanded than equally common other chains. Later on, a genetic analysis was performed. It linked a missense variant in DCLRE1C with V- and J-gene trimming of TCR beta. Follow-up analysis found HLA locus-dependent TCR association rates, highest for DRB1 and lowest for HLA-C.

Comments on this clone: Its antigen is currently unknown.

The CDR3 consists of 15 residues. Germline CDR1 is SGHDN and CDR2 is FVKESK. The junction had 5 bases not matched to a gene; V was cut back by 4 bases and J by 4 bases. The primer mix had 60 Vbeta and 13 Jbeta primers. TCRdb keeps only in-frame clones here, not all; method: immunoSEQ multiplex PCR. Of approximately 150,000 clones listed, 68% were seen once; the top ten hold about 2.9%. Source material: PBMCs. J is TRBJ2-5 and V is TRBV14; 11 bases line up with TRBD2. The source of this sequence is a woman between 40 and 50 years old in good health and CMV-seropositive. As DNA, the CDR3 is TGTGCCAGCAGCCCTACTAGCGGGAGAGGAGAGACCCAGTACTTC. Translating gives CASSPTSGRGETQYF. The full variable domain, completed using reference TRBV14 and TRBJ2-5, is EAGVTQFPSHSVIEKGQTVTLRCDPISGHDNLYWYRRVMGKEIKFLLHFVKESKQDESGMPNNRFLAERTGGTYSTLKVQPAELEDSGVYFCASSPTSGRGETQYFGPGTRLLVL.